This section outlines one TCR beta chain sequence together with its context. Germline assignment: CDR1 KGHSH and CDR2 LQKENI. Trimming took 1 base from V and 3 from J; bases not matched to a gene: 3. This CDR3 has 15 residues. This entry is derived from a study of control samples from healthy donors and cancer patients. The table came from immunoSEQ multiplex PCR; TCRdb's copy has only in-frame clones and leaves some out. Of roughly 180,000 clones in the sample, around 93% were seen once. The chain carries TRBV18 and TRBJ2-3; TRBD2 agrees at 8 bases. The sample taken for sequencing was blood. The receptor was isolated from a woman in her fifties or sixties in good health. CDR3 amino acids: CASSPRRGETDTQYF. The CDR3 DNA is TGTGCCAGCTCACCACGGCGGGGGGAGACAGATACGCAGTATTTT.